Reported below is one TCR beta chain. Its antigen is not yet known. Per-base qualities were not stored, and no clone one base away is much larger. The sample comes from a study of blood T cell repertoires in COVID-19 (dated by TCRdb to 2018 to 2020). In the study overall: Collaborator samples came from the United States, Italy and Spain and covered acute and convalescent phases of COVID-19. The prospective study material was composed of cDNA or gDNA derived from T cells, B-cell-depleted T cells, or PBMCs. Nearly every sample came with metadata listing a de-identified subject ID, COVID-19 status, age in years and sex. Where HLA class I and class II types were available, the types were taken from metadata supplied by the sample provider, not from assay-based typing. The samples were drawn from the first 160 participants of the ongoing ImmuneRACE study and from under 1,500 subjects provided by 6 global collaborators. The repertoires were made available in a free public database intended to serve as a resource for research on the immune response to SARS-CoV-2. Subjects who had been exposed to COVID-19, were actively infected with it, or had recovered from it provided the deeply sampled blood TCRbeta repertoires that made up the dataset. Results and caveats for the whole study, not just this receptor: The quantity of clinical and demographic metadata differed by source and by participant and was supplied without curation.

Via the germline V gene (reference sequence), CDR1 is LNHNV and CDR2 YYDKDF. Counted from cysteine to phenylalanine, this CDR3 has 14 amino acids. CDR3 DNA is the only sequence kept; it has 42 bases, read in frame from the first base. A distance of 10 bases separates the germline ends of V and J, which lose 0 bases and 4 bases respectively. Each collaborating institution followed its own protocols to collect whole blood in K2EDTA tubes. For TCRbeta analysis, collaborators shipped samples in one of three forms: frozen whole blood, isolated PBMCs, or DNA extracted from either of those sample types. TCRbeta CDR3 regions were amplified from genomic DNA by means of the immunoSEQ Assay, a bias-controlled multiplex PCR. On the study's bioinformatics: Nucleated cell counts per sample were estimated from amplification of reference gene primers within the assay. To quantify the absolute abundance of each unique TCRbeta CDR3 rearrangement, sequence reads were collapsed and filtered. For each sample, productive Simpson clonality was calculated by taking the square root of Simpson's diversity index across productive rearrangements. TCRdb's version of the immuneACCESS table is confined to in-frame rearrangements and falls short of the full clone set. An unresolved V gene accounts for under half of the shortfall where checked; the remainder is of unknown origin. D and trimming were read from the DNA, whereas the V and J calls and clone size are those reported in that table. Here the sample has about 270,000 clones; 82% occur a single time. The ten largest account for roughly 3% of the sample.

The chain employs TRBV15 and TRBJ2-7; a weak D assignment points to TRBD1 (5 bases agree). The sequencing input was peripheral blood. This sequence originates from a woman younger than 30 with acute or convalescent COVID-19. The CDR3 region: CATSRDRVGYEQYF. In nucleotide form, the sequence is TGTGCCACCAGCAGAGACAGGGTGGGTTACGAGCAGTACTTC.